The clone carrying this T cell receptor beta chain was found a few times. Its target is not known. The junction and the germline gene differ at one end; a read error may be behind it. The repertoire was sequenced with immunoSEQ multiplex PCR; TCRdb's copy has only in-frame clones and lacks some. The sample gives approximately 150,000 clones, around 90% of which show up once; 4.5% is in the top ten. These data belong to a study of cytomegalovirus exposure and HLA in healthy donors. Study-wide points: In the roughly 130 validation repertoires, a later analysis found that first-cohort TCR clusters tended to co-occur. Published work reported that the classifier diagnosed cytomegalovirus status with high specificity and sensitivity. Cytomegalovirus-associated status was assigned to about 180 TCR beta chains. Rare TCR sequences dominated, though some public TCRs recurred in many donors.

Germline V gene data show CDR1 as SGHDN and CDR2 as FVKESK. This CDR3 region has 14 residues. The rearrangement uses TRBV14 and TRBJ1-2, with D possibly being TRBD1 (5 bases). The sample comprised PBMCs. The origin of this receptor is a man younger than 35 in good health and CMV-seropositive. The CDR3 here is CASSQDNVRGTPGF. In DNA, the CDR3 is TGTGCCAGCAGCCAAGATAATGTTCGGGGGACCCCAGGCTTC.